A selection of T cell receptor beta chains follows, all from one sample in a study of blood T cell repertoires in COVID-19. TCRdb keeps only in-frame clones here, not all; method: immunoSEQ multiplex PCR. The table records about 46,000 clones, approximately 89% of them present only once. Input material: peripheral blood. The receptors derive from a man aged 55 to 70 with active or convalescent COVID-19. The CDR3 runs from the conserved cysteine through the conserved F or W. D genes are given only for firm matches. Not all rows give a size; the values are once, few, many and, for expanded clones, a class.

TRBV29-1	TRBJ1-1	-	TRBD1	CSVQQGLAFF	TGCAGCGTCCAACAGGGGTTAGCTTTCTTT
TRBV7-3	TRBJ2-5	-	TRBD1	CASSPTGLQETQYF	TGTGCCAGCAGCCCGACAGGGCTTCAAGAGACCCAGTACTTC
TRBV6-2/TRBV6-3	TRBJ1-2	-	-	CASSYTTGFSGYTF	TGTGCCAGCAGTTACACAACAGGGTTCTCTGGCTACACCTTC
TRBV19	TRBJ1-5	few	TRBD1	CASSIDDRGFQPQHF	TGTGCCAGTAGTATAGATGACAGGGGGTTTCAGCCCCAGCATTTT
TRBV7-2	TRBJ2-2	-	TRBD2	CASSPLQYSGVAGELFF	TGTGCCAGCAGCCCCCTCCAGTATAGCGGGGTGGCCGGGGAGCTGTTTTTT
TRBV19	TRBJ2-3	-	-	CASSVSPDTQYF	TGTGCCAGTAGTGTGAGTCCAGATACGCAGTATTTT
TRBV28	TRBJ2-5	-	TRBD2	CASSPSFGGQETQYF	TGTGCCAGCAGTCCCTCCTTCGGGGGGCAAGAGACCCAGTACTTC
TRBV10-3	TRBJ1-1	-	TRBD1	CAIRSGGTEAFF	TGTGCCATCAGATCAGGGGGTACTGAAGCTTTCTTT
TRBV5-1	TRBJ2-1	-	TRBD2	CASSPGLAGVLDVEQFF	TGCGCCAGCAGCCCGGGACTAGCGGGGGTTCTGGACGTTGAGCAGTTCTTC
TRBV10-2	TRBJ1-1	-	-	CASSGWEGMNTEAFF	TGCGCCAGCAGCGGTTGGGAGGGGATGAACACTGAAGCTTTCTTT
TRBV7-9	TRBJ2-3	-	-	CASSSILADTQYF	TGTGCCAGCAGCTCCATACTCGCAGATACGCAGTATTTT
TRBV6-6	TRBJ1-4	few	-	CASSARFGTSSEKLFF	TGTGCCAGCAGTGCCCGTTTCGGGACATCGTCGGAAAAACTGTTTTTT
TRBV28	TRBJ1-4	once	-	CASSLGQPLFTNEKLFF	TGTGCCAGCAGTTTGGGGCAGCCGCTTTTTACTAATGAAAAACTGTTTTTT
TRBV2	TRBJ2-2	-	-	CASSPYGAMNTGELFF	TGTGCCAGCAGTCCATACGGAGCCATGAACACCGGGGAGCTGTTTTTT
TRBV7-9	TRBJ1-5	-	TRBD1	CASSSDRERGNQPQHF	TGTGCCAGCAGCTCGGACAGGGAACGCGGCAATCAGCCCCAGCATTTT
TRBV2	TRBJ2-1	-	TRBD1	CASSDPLGQGIINEQFF	TGTGCCAGCAGTGACCCCCTGGGACAGGGGATTATCAATGAGCAGTTCTTC
TRBV11-2	TRBJ2-5	-	TRBD1	CASSLFRGETQYF	TGTGCCAGCAGTCTCTTCAGGGGGGAGACCCAGTACTTC
TRBV5-4	TRBJ1-2	once	-	CASSLKSGDGYTF	TGTGCCAGCAGCTTGAAATCGGGGGATGGCTACACCTTC
TRBV2	TRBJ1-2	once	-	CASSVTLIMGYTF	TGTGCCAGCAGTGTAACTCTGATTATGGGCTACACCTTC
TRBV5-4	TRBJ2-5	-	TRBD2	CASSSGLVGETQYF	TGTGCCAGCAGCTCAGGACTAGTCGGGGAGACCCAGTACTTC
TRBV4-3	TRBJ2-3	-	TRBD2	CASSQTSGGADTQYF	TGCGCCAGCAGCCAGACTAGCGGGGGGGCAGATACGCAGTATTTT
TRBV1	TRBJ2-7	-	-	CTSSQDPPGLAGGSSYEQYF	TGCACCAGCAGCCAAGACCCCCCGGGACTAGCGGGGGGTAGTTCCTACGAGCAGTACTTC
TRBV9	TRBJ2-1	-	TRBD2	CASSGSVSGGVNEQFF	TGTGCCAGCAGCGGTAGTGTTAGCGGGGGGGTCAATGAGCAGTTCTTC
TRBV9	TRBJ1-4	-	TRBD1	CASSEDRGPATNEKLFF	TGTGCCAGCAGCGAAGACAGGGGGCCGGCAACTAATGAAAAACTGTTTTTT
TRBV13	TRBJ2-7	once	TRBD2	CASSRGLAGSYEQYF	TGTGCCAGCAGCCGAGGACTAGCGGGCTCCTACGAGCAGTACTTC
TRBV7-9	TRBJ2-3	-	-	CASSATGSTDTQYF	TGTGCCAGCAGCGCGACAGGAAGCACAGATACGCAGTATTTT
TRBV30	TRBJ1-5	-	-	CAWSTINQPQHF	TGTGCCTGGAGTACAATTAATCAGCCCCAGCATTTT
TRBV19	TRBJ1-2	-	-	CASRGADSYGYTF	TGTGCCAGTAGGGGGGCAGATAGCTATGGCTACACCTTC
TRBV10-1	TRBJ1-1	-	TRBD1	CASSLTGDTEAFF	TGCGCCAGCAGTTTGACAGGGGACACTGAAGCTTTCTTT
TRBV27	TRBJ2-7	-	-	CASSLSGGQPGSYEQYF	TGTGCCAGCAGTTTATCAGGAGGACAGCCCGGCTCCTACGAGCAGTACTTC
TRBV28	TRBJ1-1	once	-	CASSPEDTEAFF	TGTGCCAGCAGTCCAGAAGACACTGAAGCTTTCTTT
TRBV14	TRBJ1-2	-	-	CASSQDHRVNGYGYTF	TGTGCCAGCAGCCAGGATCACAGGGTGAACGGCTATGGCTACACCTTC
TRBV6-1	TRBJ2-2	-	-	CASKLWGVNTGELFF	TGTGCCAGCAAGTTGTGGGGAGTGAACACCGGGGAGCTGTTTTTT